Listed below are T cell receptor beta chains from one sample, sequenced in a study of blood T cell repertoires in COVID-19. Measured with immunoSEQ multiplex PCR; TCRdb has only the in-frame clones, and not every one. The top ten clones hold 0.6% of a sample with 400,000 or so clones, around 91% of them seen once. The source material was PBMCs or T cells enriched from blood (not recorded which). All receptors come from a man younger than 35 who had recovered from COVID-19. CDR3s include the opening cysteine and the closing phenylalanine or tryptophan. D genes are given only for firm matches. Size tells how often a clone was seen (once, few, many) or the class of an expanded clone, and some rows leave it out.

abundance: .
v_gene: TRBV20-1
j_gene: TRBJ1-1
d_gene: .
CDR3nt: TGCAGTGCTAGAGGGCCCACTGAAGCTTTCTTT
CDR3aa: CSARGPTEAFF

abundance: .
v_gene: TRBV12-3/TRBV12-4
j_gene: TRBJ1-1
d_gene: .
CDR3nt: TGTGCCACGTCTCGGGTTACTGAAGCTTTCTTT
CDR3aa: CATSRVTEAFF

abundance: .
v_gene: TRBV29-1
j_gene: TRBJ2-3
d_gene: TRBD1
CDR3nt: TGCAGCGTAGTTGGGACAGGGAAAAACGCAGATACGCAGTATTTT
CDR3aa: CSVVGTGKNADTQYF

abundance: .
v_gene: TRBV10-1
j_gene: TRBJ1-5
d_gene: .
CDR3nt: TGCGCCAGCTCAACCGGGGTGGGTCAGCCCCAGCATTTT
CDR3aa: CASSTGVGQPQHF

abundance: .
v_gene: TRBV19
j_gene: TRBJ2-1
d_gene: TRBD1
CDR3nt: TGTGCCAGTAGTACAACGGGACAGGGATGGAATGAGCAGTTCTTC
CDR3aa: CASSTTGQGWNEQFF

abundance: .
v_gene: TRBV5-6
j_gene: TRBJ2-1
d_gene: .
CDR3nt: TGTGCCAGCAGCTTGGCGGCGGGCCGGACCTACAATGAGCAGTTCTTC
CDR3aa: CASSLAAGRTYNEQFF

abundance: .
v_gene: TRBV11-3
j_gene: TRBJ1-1
d_gene: TRBD1
CDR3nt: TGTGCCAGCAGCCCCTGGACAGGAGAAACTGAAGCTTTCTTT
CDR3aa: CASSPWTGETEAFF

abundance: .
v_gene: TRBV6-1
j_gene: TRBJ1-4
d_gene: TRBD1
CDR3nt: TGTGCCAGCAGTGAAGTCGGACAGGGAGGTGAAAAACTGTTTTTT
CDR3aa: CASSEVGQGGEKLFF

abundance: once
v_gene: TRBV2
j_gene: TRBJ1-2
d_gene: TRBD1
CDR3nt: TGTGCCAGCAGTGTAGATGCAGACAGGGAAAACGGCTACACCTTC
CDR3aa: CASSVDADRENGYTF

abundance: .
v_gene: TRBV7-3
j_gene: TRBJ2-1
d_gene: TRBD2
CDR3nt: TGTGCCAGCAGCTTAATCTTAGCGGGTGAGCAGTTCTTC
CDR3aa: CASSLILAGEQFF

abundance: .
v_gene: TRBV11-2
j_gene: TRBJ2-7
d_gene: .
CDR3nt: TGTGCCAGCAGCTTAGATCCAGGGGCCTACGAGCAGTACTTC
CDR3aa: CASSLDPGAYEQYF

abundance: few
v_gene: TRBV25-1
j_gene: TRBJ1-1
d_gene: .
CDR3nt: TGTGCCAGCAGTGATAGGGGTGAGACTGAAGCTTTCTTT
CDR3aa: CASSDRGETEAFF

abundance: .
v_gene: TRBV18
j_gene: TRBJ2-1
d_gene: TRBD2
CDR3nt: TGTGCCAGCTCACCATTCGGGGGGGACACCTACAATGAGCAGTTCTTC
CDR3aa: CASSPFGGDTYNEQFF

abundance: .
v_gene: TRBV25-1
j_gene: TRBJ2-1
d_gene: .
CDR3nt: TGTGCCAGCAGTGTTACCCGGGGATCCTACAATGAGCAGTTCTTC
CDR3aa: CASSVTRGSYNEQFF

abundance: .
v_gene: TRBV29-1
j_gene: TRBJ1-4
d_gene: .
CDR3nt: TGCAGCGTTGGGAGGGGAATTAATGAAAAACTGTTTTTT
CDR3aa: CSVGRGINEKLFF

abundance: .
v_gene: TRBV11-2
j_gene: TRBJ2-7
d_gene: TRBD2
CDR3nt: TGTGCCAGCAGCTTAGTTAGCGGGGGATCCTACGAGCAGTACTTC
CDR3aa: CASSLVSGGSYEQYF

abundance: .
v_gene: TRBV9
j_gene: TRBJ2-3
d_gene: .
CDR3nt: TGTGCCAGCAGCGTAGCCGGGATTACTAGCACAGATACGCAGTATTTT
CDR3aa: CASSVAGITSTDTQYF

abundance: .
v_gene: TRBV28
j_gene: TRBJ1-1
d_gene: .
CDR3nt: TGTGCCAGCAGTCATACATCCTTGTGGACTCAAAACACTGAAGCTTTCTTT
CDR3aa: CASSHTSLWTQNTEAFF

abundance: .
v_gene: TRBV14
j_gene: TRBJ1-2
d_gene: .
CDR3nt: TGTGCCAGCAGTCACACTTTAGGAGGGAGCTATGGCTACACCTTC
CDR3aa: CASSHTLGGSYGYTF

abundance: .
v_gene: TRBV4-1
j_gene: TRBJ2-7
d_gene: TRBD2
CDR3nt: TGCGCCAGCAGCTTAGGACTAGGCTTCGGTTTAGAGCAGTACTTC
CDR3aa: CASSLGLGFGLEQYF

abundance: .
v_gene: TRBV5-1
j_gene: TRBJ2-1
d_gene: .
CDR3nt: TGCGCCAGCAGCTTGCAAATTCAGGGGCTGCGGGCCTACAATGAGCAGTTCTTC
CDR3aa: CASSLQIQGLRAYNEQFF

abundance: .
v_gene: TRBV6-5
j_gene: TRBJ2-5
d_gene: TRBD1
CDR3nt: TGTGCCAGCAGTTGGGACAGGGCCCAAGAGACCCAGTACTTC
CDR3aa: CASSWDRAQETQYF

abundance: .
v_gene: TRBV18
j_gene: TRBJ1-2
d_gene: TRBD1
CDR3nt: TGTGCCAGCTCACCAGGGACAGATGGCTACACCTTC
CDR3aa: CASSPGTDGYTF

abundance: .
v_gene: TRBV7-8
j_gene: TRBJ2-1
d_gene: TRBD2
CDR3nt: TGTGCCAGCAGCGTTAGTTTAGCGGGAGGTCCGTTCTTC
CDR3aa: CASSVSLAGGPFF

abundance: .
v_gene: TRBV30
j_gene: TRBJ1-6
d_gene: .
CDR3nt: TGTGCCTGGACAAATAATTCACCCCTCCACTTT
CDR3aa: CAWTNNSPLHF

abundance: .
v_gene: TRBV7-2
j_gene: TRBJ1-2
d_gene: TRBD1
CDR3nt: TGTGCCAGCAGCTCTGGGACAGAAGCCCCGTTTAACTATGGCTACACCTTC
CDR3aa: CASSSGTEAPFNYGYTF

abundance: .
v_gene: TRBV7-3
j_gene: TRBJ1-1
d_gene: TRBD1
CDR3nt: TGTGCCAGCAGCTCGGACAGGGGCGGTCGAAGAAACACTGAAGCTTTCTTT
CDR3aa: CASSSDRGGRRNTEAFF

abundance: .
v_gene: TRBV6-6
j_gene: TRBJ2-3
d_gene: TRBD2
CDR3nt: TGTGCCACCGAGTGGGGGGGTACGCAGTATTTT
CDR3aa: CATEWGGTQYF

abundance: once
v_gene: TRBV10-3
j_gene: TRBJ2-5
d_gene: .
CDR3nt: TGTGCCATCAGGACAGGATTAGGGGTAGGGGAGACCCAGTACTTC
CDR3aa: CAIRTGLGVGETQYF

abundance: once
v_gene: TRBV13
j_gene: TRBJ2-1
d_gene: .
CDR3nt: TGTGCCAGCAGCTCCAGGGTTAATGAGCAGTTCTTC
CDR3aa: CASSSRVNEQFF

abundance: .
v_gene: TRBV6-6
j_gene: TRBJ1-2
d_gene: .
CDR3nt: TGTGCCAGCAGTTACGTCGGGACATTTGATGGCTACACCTTC
CDR3aa: CASSYVGTFDGYTF

abundance: once
v_gene: TRBV5-6
j_gene: TRBJ2-2
d_gene: TRBD1
CDR3nt: TGTGCCAGCAGTACCGGGACAGGGGTCCCCGGGGAGCTGTTTTTT
CDR3aa: CASSTGTGVPGELFF

abundance: .
v_gene: TRBV27
j_gene: TRBJ2-2
d_gene: .
CDR3nt: TGTGCCAGCAGTTTATTCGGGGGAGGCACCGGGGAGCTGTTTTTT
CDR3aa: CASSLFGGGTGELFF

abundance: .
v_gene: TRBV12-3/TRBV12-4
j_gene: TRBJ1-2
d_gene: TRBD1
CDR3nt: TGTGCCAGCAGTGCTACAGGGGGTCATGGCTACACCTTC
CDR3aa: CASSATGGHGYTF

abundance: .
v_gene: TRBV5-1
j_gene: TRBJ1-3
d_gene: .
CDR3nt: TGCGCCAGCAGCTTGGAGGCAGGGTCTGGAAACACCATATATTTT
CDR3aa: CASSLEAGSGNTIYF

abundance: .
v_gene: TRBV7-9
j_gene: TRBJ2-3
d_gene: .
CDR3nt: TGTGCCAGCAGCTTTGGGGACACCGGCACAGATACGCAGTATTTT
CDR3aa: CASSFGDTGTDTQYF

abundance: .
v_gene: TRBV27
j_gene: TRBJ1-3
d_gene: TRBD1
CDR3nt: TGTGCCAGCAGTTCCCTTTCGAAGGGGGCGAGCTCTGGAAACACCATATATTTT
CDR3aa: CASSSLSKGASSGNTIYF

abundance: .
v_gene: TRBV5-1
j_gene: TRBJ2-5
d_gene: TRBD2
CDR3nt: TGCGCCAGCAGCTTTACCGGGACTAGCGGGAGGGAGACCCAGTACTTC
CDR3aa: CASSFTGTSGRETQYF

abundance: .
v_gene: TRBV7-8
j_gene: TRBJ2-1
d_gene: .
CDR3nt: TGTGCCAGCAGCCAAGACACAGGGTCGCGCAATGAGCAGTTCTTC
CDR3aa: CASSQDTGSRNEQFF

abundance: .
v_gene: TRBV5-1
j_gene: TRBJ2-2
d_gene: .
CDR3nt: TGCGCCAGCAAAAACAGGGGAGGCGGCACCGGGGAGCTGTTTTTT
CDR3aa: CASKNRGGGTGELFF

abundance: .
v_gene: TRBV5-1
j_gene: TRBJ2-5
d_gene: .
CDR3nt: TGCGCCAGCAGCTTTGACTCAACAGAGACCCAGTACTTC
CDR3aa: CASSFDSTETQYF

abundance: once
v_gene: TRBV7-9
j_gene: TRBJ1-4
d_gene: TRBD1
CDR3nt: TGTGCCAGCAGCGCCGGGACAGGGACCGGTCGCCCTGAAAAACTGTTTTTT
CDR3aa: CASSAGTGTGRPEKLFF

abundance: .
v_gene: TRBV30
j_gene: TRBJ1-5
d_gene: .
CDR3nt: TGTGCCTGGAGTGGACAGAATCAGCCCCAGCATTTT
CDR3aa: CAWSGQNQPQHF

abundance: .
v_gene: TRBV6-2/TRBV6-3
j_gene: TRBJ1-3
d_gene: TRBD1
CDR3nt: TGTGCCAGCAGTTACCCCAAGACAGGGGAGCCGTCTGGAAACACCATATATTTT
CDR3aa: CASSYPKTGEPSGNTIYF

abundance: once
v_gene: TRBV18
j_gene: TRBJ1-3
d_gene: TRBD1
CDR3nt: TGTGCCAGCTCTACCGGGACAGGAGGAAACACCATATATTTT
CDR3aa: CASSTGTGGNTIYF

abundance: .
v_gene: TRBV6-5
j_gene: TRBJ1-2
d_gene: TRBD1
CDR3nt: TGTGCCAGCACCGGGACAGCACGATACACCTTC
CDR3aa: CASTGTARYTF

abundance: .
v_gene: TRBV29-1
j_gene: TRBJ1-2
d_gene: .
CDR3nt: TGCAGCGTTGAAGCCTCCAAGACAGGAGACTATGGCTACACCTTC
CDR3aa: CSVEASKTGDYGYTF

abundance: .
v_gene: TRBV18
j_gene: TRBJ1-5
d_gene: .
CDR3nt: TGTGCCAGCTCACCAGGGGGGAATCAGCCCCAGCATTTT
CDR3aa: CASSPGGNQPQHF

abundance: .
v_gene: TRBV7-8
j_gene: TRBJ1-2
d_gene: TRBD1
CDR3nt: TGTGCCAGCAGCTACCCGAGGGAACAGGGGTCTGGCTACACCTTC
CDR3aa: CASSYPREQGSGYTF